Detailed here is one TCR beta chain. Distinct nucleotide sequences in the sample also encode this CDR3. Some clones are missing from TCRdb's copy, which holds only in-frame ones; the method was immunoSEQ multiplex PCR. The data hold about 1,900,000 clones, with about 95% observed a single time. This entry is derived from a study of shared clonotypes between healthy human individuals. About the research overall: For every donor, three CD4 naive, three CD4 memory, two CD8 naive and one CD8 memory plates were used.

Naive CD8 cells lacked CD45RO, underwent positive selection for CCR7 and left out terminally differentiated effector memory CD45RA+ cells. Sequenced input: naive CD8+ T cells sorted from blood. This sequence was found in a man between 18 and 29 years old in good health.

The CDR3, as DNA: TGTGCCAGCAGTCCCGGACAGAACTATGGCTACACCTTC. This sequence encodes CASSPGQNYGYTF. The chain recombines TRBV27 with TRBJ1-2; TRBD1 might be the D (6 bases). Trimming took off 5 bases at V and 2 bases at J, with 9 bases between the two ends. CDR3 length equals 13 residues. The germline V gene encodes CDR1 MNHEY and CDR2 SMNVEV (reference sequence).